These 26 T cell receptor beta chains share one sample of origin, sequenced in a study of blood T cell repertoires in COVID-19. Sequenced by immunoSEQ multiplex PCR; TCRdb stores in-frame clones only, minus some. The table has about 160,000 clones, approximately 81% seen once. Specimen: peripheral blood. These receptors came from a man aged 40-49 years with acute or convalescent COVID-19.

CDR3 coding DNA: TGTGCCAGCAGAGACCCTGGGGAGGGCCGCTACGAGCAGTACTTC. This translates into CASRDPGEGRYEQYF. The genes are TRBV25-1 and TRBJ2-7, with TRBD2 matching over 7 bases. The germline CDR1 and CDR2 sequences are MGHDK and SYGVNS. Germline trimming cut 6 bases from V and 3 bases from J; bases unmatched to any gene: 11. This CDR3 contains 15 residues.

This clone was detected once. The chain couples TRBV19 to TRBJ1-1; D uncertain. Germline V gene sequence: CDR1 LNHDA, CDR2 SQIVND (reference sequence). The CDR3 consists of 15 residues. V lost 4 bases and J 0 bases, leaving 12 bases between the germline ends. The CDR3 loop is CASSTLQYMNTEAFF. For the CDR3, the DNA is TGTGCCAGTAGTACCCTGCAATACATGAACACTGAAGCTTTCTTT.

The rearrangement links TRBV28 to TRBJ2-3; D remains ambiguous. The length of the CDR3 is 14 residues. From germline, CDR1 is MDHEN and CDR2 SYDVKM. V lost 6 bases to trimming and J lost 4 bases, with 14 bases between them. The CDR3 loop reads CASSLPLESDTQYF. The CDR3 DNA reads as TGTGCCAGCAGCCTACCCCTAGAATCAGATACGCAGTATTTT.

The chain combines TRBV4-1 with TRBJ1-3; perhaps TRBD1 as D (5 bases). CDR3 size: 16 residues. The V and J ends lost 0 bases and 1 base respectively, with 10 bases between them. Germline loops: CDR1 MGHRA, CDR2 YSYEKL. In DNA, the CDR3 is TGCGCCAGCAGCCAAGATGGGGGGAGGTCTGGAAACACCATATATTTT. This codes for CASSQDGGRSGNTIYF.

This chain joins TRBV14 and TRBJ2-3; D may be TRBD2 (5 bases). V dropped 1 base and J dropped 6 bases, with 8 bases sitting between them. This CDR3 has 13 residues. Germline CDR1 is SGHDN and CDR2 is FVKESK. The CDR3 loop is CASSQGTQDTQYF. The CDR3 DNA sequence: TGTGCCAGCAGCCAAGGGACTCAGGATACGCAGTATTTT. The full variable domain, completed using reference TRBV14 and TRBJ2-3, is EAGVTQFPSHSVIEKGQTVTLRCDPISGHDNLYWYRRVMGKEIKFLLHFVKESKQDESGMPNNRFLAERTGGTYSTLKVQPAELEDSGVYFCASSQGTQDTQYFGPGTRLTVL.

As DNA, the CDR3 is TGTGCCAGCAGCTTTCGACTAGCGGGGACCACAGATACGCAGTATTTT. It is translated as CASSFRLAGTTDTQYF. The rearrangement uses TRBV13 and TRBJ2-3; 11 nucleotides match TRBD2. The CDR3 consists of 16 residues. The germline V gene encodes CDR1 PRHDT and CDR2 FYEKMQ (reference sequence). V was pared by 3 bases and J by 2 bases, with 4 bases of the junction left unmatched. The full variable domain, with the rest looked up from reference TRBV13 and TRBJ2-3, is AAGVIQSPRHLIKEKRETATLKCYPIPRHDTVYWYQQGPGQDPQFLISFYEKMQSDKGSIPDRFSAQQFSDYHSELNMSSLELGDSALYFCASSFRLAGTTDTQYFGPGTRLTVL.

The chain recombines TRBV2 with TRBJ2-3, with a possible D match to TRBD1 (5 bases). The germline V and J ends were trimmed by 3 bases and 3 bases, with 10 bases remaining between them. CDR1 SNHLY and CDR2 FYNNEI come from the germline V gene. The CDR3 is 14 residues long. The CDR3 region has the DNA TGTGCCAGCAGTGAGCAGGGAATAACAGATACGCAGTATTTT. Translating it yields CASSEQGITDTQYF.

The chain combines TRBV2 with TRBJ2-2, with D unresolved. The CDR3 has 13 residues. Trimming shortened V by 4 bases and J by 4 bases, and 7 bases separated the two germline ends. In germline, CDR1 is SNHLY, CDR2 FYNNEI. CDR3 sequence (DNA): TGTGCCAGCAGTGGGGCCTTCACCGGGGAGCTGTTTTTT. This translates into CASSGAFTGELFF.

The rearrangement joins TRBV6-5 to TRBJ2-1; 10 nucleotides agree with TRBD1. The CDR3 is 15 amino acids. V lost 6 bases, J lost 1 base, and 3 bases stayed unmatched. Germline CDR1 is MNHEY and CDR2 is SVGAGI. The CDR3 loop is CASSGQGVSYNEQFF. The CDR3, as DNA: TGTGCCAGCAGCGGACAGGGGGTTTCCTACAATGAGCAGTTCTTC.

CDR3 residues: CASSPKDSYEQYF. The CDR3 bases are TGTGCCAGCAGCCCGAAGGACAGCTACGAGCAGTACTTC. This rearrangement joins TRBV5-8 to TRBJ2-7, with a possible D match to TRBD1 (6 bases). The CDR3 has 13 amino acids. V lost 4 bases and J 3 bases, leaving 11 bases between the germline ends. The germline gives CDR1 SGHTS, CDR2 YDEGEE.

CDR3 sequence: CASSADSPYEQYF. The DNA for the CDR3 is TGTGCCAGCAGCGCGGACAGCCCCTACGAGCAGTACTTC. The rearrangement links TRBV28 to TRBJ2-7; D perhaps matches TRBD1 (6 bases). Looked up from germline, CDR1 is MDHEN and CDR2 is SYDVKM. Trimming removed 6 bases at V and 2 bases at J, with 11 bases between. The CDR3 is 13 amino acids.

This clone appeared a few times. The genes are TRBV5-1 and TRBJ1-2; D remains ambiguous. This CDR3 spans 15 amino acids. Per germline, CDR1 SGHRS and CDR2 YFSETQ. V dropped 0 bases and J dropped 0 bases, with 9 bases sitting between them. CDR3 bases: TGCGCCAGCAGCTTGGAGATCCCAGCTAACTATGGCTACACCTTC. It is translated as CASSLEIPANYGYTF.

The V gene is TRBV28, the J gene TRBJ2-7, with TRBD1 as a possible D gene (6 bases). Trimming pared 6 bases from V and 3 bases from J, leaving 12 bases between. From germline, CDR1 is MDHEN and CDR2 SYDVKM. The CDR3 totals 13 residues. CDR3 nucleotide sequence: TGTGCCAGCAGCCAGGGGACGTACTACGAGCAGTACTTC. This encodes CASSQGTYYEQYF.

The chain is built from TRBV6-6 and TRBJ1-1, with 8 positions matching TRBD1. This CDR3 is 15 amino acids long. Trimming cost V 7 bases and J 1 base; bases outside gene matches: 8. From germline, CDR1 is MNHNY and CDR2 SVGAGI (reference sequence). The CDR3 here is CASTTQGQGNTEAFF. The CDR3 coding sequence is TGTGCCAGCACCACACAAGGACAGGGGAACACTGAAGCTTTCTTT.

The V and J genes are TRBV9 and TRBJ2-5; maybe TRBD1 (5 bases). Germline CDR1 is SGDLS and CDR2 is YYNGEE. This CDR3 has 14 amino acids. Trimming stripped 3 bases from V and 4 bases from J, with 13 bases between. The CDR3, as DNA: TGTGCCAGCAGCGCTGACACCAGGGCAGAGACCCAGTACTTC. Translated: CASSADTRAETQYF. Full variable domain (remainder filled in from reference TRBV9 and TRBJ2-5): DSGVTQTPKHLITATGQRVTLRCSPRSGDLSVYWYQQSLDQGLQFLIQYYNGEERAKGNILERFSAQQFPDLHSELNLSSLELGDSALYFCASSADTRAETQYFGPGTRLLVL.

This clone is a singleton in its sample. The V gene is TRBV7-9, the J gene TRBJ2-7; no firm D call. CDR3 length equals 12 residues. V lost 6 bases to trimming and J lost 2 bases, with 8 bases between them. Germline CDR1 and CDR2: SEHNR and FQNEAQ (reference sequence). CDR3 sequence (DNA): TGTGCCAGCAGGGCGGAAACCTACGAGCAGTACTTC. Translation gives CASRAETYEQYF.

The V gene is TRBV30, the J gene TRBJ2-5; the D is unclear. Germline V gene sequence: CDR1 GTSNPN, CDR2 SVGIG (reference sequence). The CDR3 is 16 amino acids. Trimming took 1 base from V and 2 from J, leaving 17 bases between them. Here the CDR3 DNA reads TGTGCCTGGAGTGCTCCCTATCCGACAACTCAAGAGACCCAGTACTTC. It translates to CAWSAPYPTTQETQYF. The full variable domain, its missing parts supplied by reference TRBV30 and TRBJ2-5, is SQTIHQWPATLVQPVGSPLSLECTVEGTSNPNLYWYRQAAGRGLQLLFYSVGIGQISSEVPQNLSASRPQDRQFILSSKKLLLSDSGFYLCAWSAPYPTTQETQYFGPGTRLLVL.

The chain has TRBV18 and TRBJ2-7; D unclear. The CDR3 extends over 14 amino acids. The germline V and J ends were trimmed by 3 bases and 2 bases, with 11 bases remaining between them. Germline V lookup: CDR1 KGHSH, CDR2 LQKENI. The CDR3 nucleotides read TGTGCCAGCTCACCGTTACAGTTGGCCTACGAGCAGTACTTC. Encoded protein: CASSPLQLAYEQYF. The variable domain in full, with the rest retrieved from reference TRBV18 and TRBJ2-7, is NAGVMQNPRHLVRRRGQEARLRCSPMKGHSHVYWYRQLPEEGLKFMVYLQKENIIDESGMPKERFSAEFPKEGPSILRIQQVVRGDSAAYFCASSPLQLAYEQYFGPGTRLTVT.

The rearrangement links TRBV24-1 to TRBJ1-1; 12 bases are a match to TRBD1. Looked up from germline, CDR1 is KGHDR and CDR2 is SFDVKD. There are 16 residues in the CDR3. J was trimmed by 10 bases and V by 3 bases; bases with no gene match: 11. Here the CDR3 reads CATSDGTGGSPQVAFF. Written as DNA, the CDR3 is TGTGCCACCAGTGATGGGACAGGGGGCAGCCCTCAGGTAGCTTTCTTT.

The chain links TRBV30 to TRBJ2-7; perhaps TRBD1 as D (6 bases). The CDR3 length is 14 residues. The germline gives CDR1 GTSNPN, CDR2 SVGIG (reference sequence). V was pared by 2 bases and J by 1 base, with 12 bases between. The CDR3 coding sequence is TGTGCCTGGAGTTCCCCAGGGGAGTCCTACGAGCAGTACTTC. It yields the protein CAWSSPGESYEQYF.

This chain uses TRBV6-5 with TRBJ1-4, with 10 bases fitting TRBD1. Looked up from germline, CDR1 is MNHEY and CDR2 is SVGAGI. The length of the CDR3 is 15 residues. The V gene end was trimmed by 6 bases and the J gene end by 7 bases; junction bases not matched to a gene: 8. The CDR3 is CASSFLGQGPEKLFF. Here the CDR3 DNA reads TGTGCCAGCAGCTTTTTGGGACAGGGGCCTGAAAAACTGTTTTTT.

This rearrangement joins TRBV12-3 or TRBV12-4 to TRBJ2-1; D is unresolved. The CDR3 spans 13 residues. V was cut by 1 base and J by 5 bases, with 6 bases left in between. The CDR3 protein is CASSLVANNEQFF. CDR3 in DNA: TGTGCCAGCAGTTTAGTAGCAAACAATGAGCAGTTCTTC.

This clone was observed a few times. The chain couples TRBV5-1 to TRBJ1-2; possible D gene TRBD1, 5 bases. CDR1 and CDR2 from the germline V gene are SGHRS and YFSETQ. Trimming took 6 bases from V and 8 from J, leaving 17 bases between them. The CDR3 covers 13 residues. For the CDR3, the DNA is TGCGCCAGCACCGTCGGGGGTGCAGGCGGCTACACCTTC. This encodes CASTVGGAGGYTF.

This chain links TRBV4-1 with TRBJ2-2; 8 positions match TRBD2. Per the germline V gene, CDR1 is MGHRA and CDR2 is YSYEKL. This CDR3 has 16 amino acids. After removal of 0 bases from V and 7 bases from J, the junction contained 7 bases not matched to a gene. CDR3 region: CASSQDRGGQVGELFF. The CDR3 DNA is TGCGCCAGCAGCCAAGATCGGGGGGGGCAAGTCGGGGAGCTGTTTTTT.

The chain recombines TRBV6-6 with TRBJ2-7; D is perhaps TRBD1 (6 bases). Germline V gives CDR1 MNHNY, CDR2 SVGAGI (reference sequence). The CDR3 loop spans 13 amino acids. Trimming cost V 2 bases and J 3 bases, with 8 bases left between them. The CDR3 spells CASSYGRGYEQYF. In DNA form, the CDR3 reads TGTGCCAGCAGTTACGGCAGGGGCTACGAGCAGTACTTC.

V is TRBV24-1 and J is TRBJ1-1; tentative D call: TRBD1 (6 bases). Germline V CDR1 and CDR2: KGHDR, SFDVKD. V was pared by 2 bases and J by 4 bases, with 16 bases between. CDR3 length: 16 residues. The CDR3 reads CATSDSSPAGVTEAFF. As DNA, the CDR3 is TGTGCCACCAGTGATTCTTCCCCGGCAGGGGTCACTGAAGCTTTCTTT.